The 30 T cell receptor beta chains listed next were all sequenced from one sample in a study of CD8+CD57+ T cells in acquired aplastic anemia. Patients selected for sequencing had displayed CD8+CD57+ cell expansion by flow cytometry. It was genomic DNA that served as the template for profiling TCR beta VDJ and CDR3. TCRdb reprocessed the reads with MiXCR, giving one entry per CDR3 protein. The sample records hundreds of thousands of distinct CDR3 sequences, 56% being singletons. Material: sorted CD4+, CD8+, or CD8+CD57+ T cells (not recorded which) from PBMCs. The receptors derive from a human donor with aplastic anemia.

This clonotype has a count of ten or more. The gene calls are TRBV25-1 and TRBJ2-1; D gene uncertain. CDR3 length: 12 residues. Trimming removed 4 bases from V and 6 bases from J, with 7 bases in between. Germline V gene sequence: CDR1 MGHDK, CDR2 SYGVNS. This chain's CDR3 is CASSAVLNEQFF. CDR3 nucleotide sequence: TGTGCCAGCAGTGCTGTACTCAATGAGCAGTTCTTC.

The sample holds many counts of this clonotype. The gene calls are TRBV7-9 and TRBJ2-2; no definite D call. Trimming removed 11 bases from V and 0 bases from J, with 13 bases in between. The CDR3 loop spans 14 amino acids. Looked up from germline, CDR1 is SEHNR and CDR2 is FQNEAQ (reference sequence). CDR3 loop: CAAKGTSNTGELFF. In nucleotides, the CDR3 is TGTGCCGCGAAGGGAACATCGAACACCGGGGAGCTGTTTTTT.

The chain is built from TRBV10-2 and TRBJ2-1, with 11 bases lining up with TRBD2. The CDR3 covers 23 residues. V was clipped by 0 bases and J by 5 bases; unmatched bases: 24. Per germline, CDR1 WSHSY and CDR2 SAAADI. CDR3 nucleotide sequence: TGCGCCAGCAGTGAGTCGTGGGTAGCGGGAGGGCAAGGTATACATTTCCTAAACAATGAGCAGTTCTTC. Its translation: CASSESWVAGGQGIHFLNNEQFF.

For this clonotype: A junction end diverges from the germline sequence, so it may reflect a read error. V usage is TRBV10-3 and J usage is TRBJ1-1, with TRBD1 matching 7 bases. This CDR3 comprises 14 residues. Germline V gives CDR1 ENHRY, CDR2 SYGVKD. This chain's CDR3 is CASSEAVEGASSFF. The CDR3 bases are TGTGCCAGCAGTGAAGCAGTGGAGGGGGCGAGTTCATTCTTT.

The chain joins TRBV2 to TRBJ1-2, with D possibly TRBD1 on 6 matching bases. The CDR3 runs 18 residues. The germline V gene encodes CDR1 SNHLY and CDR2 FYNNEI. Trimming cost V 2 bases and J 0 bases, with 19 bases left between them. The CDR3 loop reads CASSETGRGEGANYGYTF. The CDR3 bases are TGTGCCAGCAGTGAAACGGGCAGGGGAGAGGGAGCTAACTATGGCTACACCTTC. Based on the CDR3 plus reference TRBV2 and TRBJ1-2, the full variable domain is EPEVTQTPSHQVTQMGQEVILRCVPISNHLYFYWYRQILGQKVEFLVSFYNNEISEKSEIFDDQFSVERPDGSNFTLKIRSTKLEDSAMYFCASSETGRGEGANYGYTFGSGTRLTVV.

This chain joins TRBV20-1 and TRBJ1-2; the D is unclear. V was cut by 6 bases and J by 1 base, with 6 bases left in between. Germline CDR1 DFQATT, CDR2 SNEGSKA (reference sequence). This CDR3 has 11 amino acids. This CDR3 reads CSADGNYGYTF. As DNA, the CDR3 is TGCAGTGCGGACGGTAACTATGGCTACACCTTC.

This clonotype was detected many times. This chain connects TRBV7-8 to TRBJ1-1; D possibly corresponds to TRBD1 (6 bases). The germline V gene has CDR1 SGHVS and CDR2 FQNEAQ. This CDR3 region has 14 residues. The ends were cut back, 5 bases at V and 1 base at J, with 11 bases in the middle. CDR3 sequence reads: CASSPGVWNTEAFF. The CDR3 DNA follows: TGTGCCAGCAGCCCAGGGGTTTGGAACACTGAAGCTTTCTTT.

This clonotype was seen once. The chain combines TRBV7-8 with TRBJ1-6, with D perhaps matching TRBD1 (5 bases). This CDR3 has 14 residues. V lost 6 bases and J lost 6, with 12 bases in between. Germline assignment: CDR1 SGHVS and CDR2 FQNEAQ. CDR3 in amino acids: CASSYGAGNSPLHF. The CDR3 nucleotides are TGTGCCAGCAGTTACGGGGCGGGTAATTCACCCCTCCACTTT.

This clonotype was counted ten times or more. At one end, the junction sequence differs from germline, possibly due to a read error. The chain recombines TRBV4-1 with TRBJ2-5; either TRBD1 or TRBD2 may supply D (7 bases each). Per germline, CDR1 MGHRA and CDR2 YSYEKL. The CDR3 has 16 residues. The chain's CDR3 is CASTRGGAGLQEAQYF. CDR3 DNA sequence: TGCGCCAGCACCAGGGGGGGGGCAGGGCTCCAAGAGGCCCAGTACTTC.

This rearrangement joins TRBV20-1 to TRBJ1-1; 9 bases line up with TRBD1. The CDR3 is made up of 14 amino acids. V lost 6 bases to trimming and J lost 5 bases; unmatched junction nucleotides: 10. Germline V gene sequence: CDR1 DFQATT, CDR2 SNEGSKA (reference sequence). CDR3 loop: CSASGQGKATEAFF. The CDR3 coding sequence is TGCAGTGCATCCGGACAGGGGAAAGCGACTGAAGCTTTCTTT.

This clonotype was counted only a few times. This chain connects TRBV20-1 to TRBJ1-1; D perhaps matches TRBD1 (6 bases). From germline, CDR1 is DFQATT and CDR2 SNEGSKA (reference sequence). Trimming removed 3 bases at V and 5 bases at J, with 22 bases between. The CDR3 totals 16 residues. The CDR3 loop is CSASPRKDSPRTEAFF. CDR3 DNA sequence: TGCAGTGCTAGCCCCCGGAAGGACAGCCCGAGGACTGAAGCTTTCTTT.

V gene TRBV20-1 combines with J gene TRBJ2-5; D is possibly TRBD1 (6 bases). Germline-derived CDR1 and CDR2 are DFQATT and SNEGSKA (reference sequence). This CDR3 contains 14 residues. V gave up 6 bases and J gave up 9 bases, with 23 bases separating them. This chain's CDR3 is CSARPGAPNQPQYF. The CDR3 nucleotides are TGCAGTGCCCGCCCAGGGGCGCCGAATCAGCCCCAGTACTTC.

This clonotype came up a few times. The chain recombines TRBV25-1 with TRBJ1-5, with a tentative D call TRBD1 (5 bases). This CDR3 has 16 residues. Germline V CDR1 and CDR2: MGHDK, SYGVNS. The V end lost 3 bases, the J end lost 1 base, and 13 bases lay between the germline ends. CDR3 loop: CASSETAAGSNQPQHF. The CDR3 bases are TGTGCCAGCAGTGAGACAGCGGCGGGGAGCAATCAGCCCCAGCATTTT.

Worth noting for this clonotype: Germline is not matched at one junction end, which may reflect a read error. This chain uses TRBV7-2 with TRBJ1-2, with D possibly TRBD1 on 5 matching bases. This CDR3 has 12 residues. Germline CDR1 is SGHTA and CDR2 is FQGNSA. CDR3 nucleotide sequence: TGTGCCAGCAGAGGAGGAGGGGATGGCTACGCCTTC. Its translation is CASRGGGDGYAF.

This chain joins TRBV19 and TRBJ1-6; TRBD1 might be the D (6 bases). V was shortened by 8 bases and J by 9 bases, with 17 bases between the two germline ends. The germline V gene encodes CDR1 LNHDA and CDR2 SQIVND (reference sequence). CDR3 size: 14 residues. CDR3 residues: CASGPGGASSPLHF. The CDR3 DNA follows: TGTGCCAGTGGACCGGGGGGCGCGAGTTCACCCCTCCACTTT.

The chain links TRBV20-1 to TRBJ2-3; 7 nucleotides match TRBD2. J gave up 1 base and V 3 bases, and 7 bases lay outside the gene matches. Germline CDR1 and CDR2: DFQATT and SNEGSKA (reference sequence). There are 15 residues in the CDR3. CDR3 nucleotides: TGCAGTGCTAGTCTTAGACTAGCTGGCACAGATACGCAGTATTTT. Its protein product is CSASLRLAGTDTQYF.

DNA for the CDR3: TGTGCCACCAGTGATATAGGGACAGGGGGTGGCGATGGCTACACCTTC. Its translation: CATSDIGTGGGDGYTF. J is TRBJ1-2 and V is TRBV24-1, with 11 bases aligning to TRBD1. Germline lookup yields CDR1 KGHDR and CDR2 SFDVKD. This CDR3 is 16 amino acids long. The V and J ends lost 3 bases and 6 bases, in that order; junction bases with no gene match: 8.

This clonotype was picked up many times. This rearrangement joins TRBV6-1 to TRBJ1-4; TRBD1 is a possible D gene (5 bases). The CDR3 has 14 residues. Germline lookup yields CDR1 MNHNS and CDR2 SASEGT. Between the trimmed V and J ends, which lost 8 bases and 5 bases, there was a span of 15 bases. The CDR3 region is CASRSLGGNEKLFF. In DNA form, the CDR3 reads TGTGCCAGCCGAAGCTTGGGGGGGAATGAAAAACTGTTTTTT.

The chain recombines TRBV4-1 with TRBJ2-7; possible D gene TRBD2, 6 bases. V shed 1 base and J shed 7 bases, with 8 bases lying between them. Germline V gene data show CDR1 as MGHRA and CDR2 as YSYEKL. CDR3 length: 12 amino acids. For the CDR3, the DNA is TGCGCCAGCAGCCAAGTAGGAGGGGAGCAGTACTTC. It encodes CASSQVGGEQYF.

The chain recombines TRBV25-1 with TRBJ2-1; 9 bases align to TRBD2. Germline lookup yields CDR1 MGHDK and CDR2 SYGVNS. J lost 6 bases, V lost 8 bases, and 8 bases had no gene match. The CDR3 consists of 14 residues. CDR3 sequence: CASGPPAGGNEQFF. CDR3 nucleotide sequence: TGTGCCAGCGGCCCCCCAGCGGGAGGCAATGAGCAGTTCTTC.

There are many counts of this clonotype. This may come from a read error, since a much larger clone is one base off. This sequence joins TRBV7-3 and TRBJ2-1; tentatively, D is TRBD1 or TRBD2 (5 bases each). Per the germline V gene, CDR1 is SGHTA and CDR2 is FQGTGA. This CDR3 is 16 amino acids long. CDR3 sequence: CASSLIGTISYNGQFF. CDR3 sequence (DNA): TGTGCCAGCAGCTTAATTGGGACCATATCCTACAATGGGCAGTTCTTC.

CDR3 coding DNA: TGTGCCAGCAGCCCGAGACAGGGAAAAGCTTTCTTT. Residues: CASSPRQGKAFF. V is TRBV3-1 and J is TRBJ1-1; 7 bases map to TRBD1. After removal of 4 bases from V and 9 bases from J, the junction contained 5 bases not matched to a gene. Germline V gives CDR1 LGHDT, CDR2 YNNKEL (reference sequence). This CDR3 contains 12 residues. Looking up the rest from reference TRBV3-1 and TRBJ1-1 gives the full variable domain: DTAVSQTPKYLVTQMGNDKSIKCEQNLGHDTMYWYKQDSKKFLKIMFSYNNKELIINETVPNRFSPKSPDKAHLNLHINSLELGDSAVYFCASSPRQGKAFFGQGTRLTVV.

The chain has TRBV19 and TRBJ2-7, with TRBD1 matching 9 bases. Trimming at V came to 3 bases and at J to 3 bases, leaving 6 bases not matched to a gene. This CDR3 is built from 15 residues. Germline lookup yields CDR1 LNHDA and CDR2 SQIVND (reference sequence). The CDR3 loop reads CASSILGTGLYEQYF. The CDR3 nucleotides are TGTGCCAGTAGTATCCTTGGGACAGGGCTCTACGAGCAGTACTTC.

Comment on this clonotype: Because it lacks the conserved phenylalanine or tryptophan at the end, this CDR3 is likely a read error. V and J are TRBV7-6 and TRBJ1-2, with no clear D. Trimming took off 5 bases at V and 4 bases at J, with 17 bases between the two ends. The CDR3 spans 15 residues. Germline values: CDR1 SGHVS, CDR2 FNYEAQ. The CDR3 DNA sequence: TGTGCCAGCAGCCAAGATCTCGGGTTCGGCTATGGCTACACCGTC. Its protein product is CASSQDLGFGYGYTV.

Turning to this clonotype: Given a much more abundant clone one base away, this may be a read error. The chain has TRBV3-1 and TRBJ1-1; D perhaps matches TRBD1 (5 bases). Germline CDR1 and CDR2: LGHDT and YNNKEL (reference sequence). The CDR3 is made up of 14 amino acids. This CDR3 is CASSRLGGSTGAFF. The CDR3 nucleotides read TGTGCCAGCAGCAGGCTGGGGGGGAGCACTGGAGCTTTCTTT.

This clonotype was seen a few times. A much more abundant neighbour one base away suggests this may be a read error. The chain recombines TRBV5-8 with TRBJ2-1, with TRBD1 identical over 7 bases. The length of the CDR3 is 13 residues. Looked up from germline, CDR1 is SGHTS and CDR2 is YDEGEE. CDR3 loop: CASSSGQFNVQFF. As DNA, the CDR3 is TGTGCCAGCAGCTCGGGACAGTTCAATGTGCAGTTCTTC.

J is TRBJ2-5 and V is TRBV2; 9 nucleotides agree with TRBD2. J was trimmed by 5 bases and V by 5 bases; bases with no gene match: 12. Germline CDR1 is SNHLY and CDR2 is FYNNEI. This CDR3 spans 16 amino acids. The DNA of the CDR3 is TGTGCCAGCAGTCCAGACCGACTAGCGGCAGAGGAGACCCAGTACTTC. Protein product: CASSPDRLAAEETQYF. Full variable domain (remainder filled in from reference TRBV2 and TRBJ2-5): EPEVTQTPSHQVTQMGQEVILRCVPISNHLYFYWYRQILGQKVEFLVSFYNNEISEKSEIFDDQFSVERPDGSNFTLKIRSTKLEDSAMYFCASSPDRLAAEETQYFGPGTRLLVL.

In the case of this clonotype: The junction and the germline gene differ at one end; a read error may be behind it. The V call is TRBV7-9, the J call TRBJ2-3; 8 bases match TRBD2. The germline CDR1 and CDR2 sequences are SEHNR and FQNEAQ (reference sequence). The CDR3 has 17 residues. CDR3: CASSLGRVGRATDTQYF. The DNA of the CDR3 is TGTGCTAGCAGCTTAGGGAGGGTCGGGAGGGCTACAGATACGCAGTATTTT.

J is TRBJ2-3 and V is TRBV7-6, with 11 positions matching TRBD2. The trim removed 5 bases at V and 9 bases at J, leaving 4 bases unmatched. The CDR3 covers 13 residues. Germline V gene lookup returns CDR1 SGHVS and CDR2 FNYEAQ. The CDR3 DNA reads as TGTGCCAGCAGCGGTACTAGCGGGGGAACGCAGTATTTT. Translation gives CASSGTSGGTQYF.

The chain couples TRBV7-2 to TRBJ1-6, with D unresolved. The CDR3 is 13 residues long. CDR1 and CDR2 (germline): SGHTA, FQGNSA. V was cut by 10 bases and J by 0 bases, with 7 bases left in between. In nucleotides, the CDR3 is TGTGCCATCCAGAGCTCCTATAATTCACCCCTCCACTTT. Residues: CAIQSSYNSPLHF.